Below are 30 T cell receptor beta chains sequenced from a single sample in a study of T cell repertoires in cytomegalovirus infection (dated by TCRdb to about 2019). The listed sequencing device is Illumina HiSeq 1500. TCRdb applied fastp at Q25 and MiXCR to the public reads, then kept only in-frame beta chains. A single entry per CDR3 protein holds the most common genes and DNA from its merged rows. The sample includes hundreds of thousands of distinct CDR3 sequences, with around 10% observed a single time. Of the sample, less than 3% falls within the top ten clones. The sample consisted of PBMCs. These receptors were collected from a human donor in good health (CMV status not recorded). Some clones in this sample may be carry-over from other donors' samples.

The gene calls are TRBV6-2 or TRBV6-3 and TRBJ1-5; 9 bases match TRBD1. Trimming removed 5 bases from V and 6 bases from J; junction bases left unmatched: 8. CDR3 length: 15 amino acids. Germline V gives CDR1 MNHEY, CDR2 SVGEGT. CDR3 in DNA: TGTGCCAGCAGTCTTCCGGGACAGGGAGGTCAGCCCCAGCATTTT. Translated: CASSLPGQGGQPQHF.

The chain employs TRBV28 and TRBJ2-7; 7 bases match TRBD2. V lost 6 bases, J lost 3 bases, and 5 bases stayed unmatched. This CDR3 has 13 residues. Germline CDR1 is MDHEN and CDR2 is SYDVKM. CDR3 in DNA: TGTGCCAGCAGGGTTTCGGGGGGCTACGAGCAGTACTTC. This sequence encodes CASRVSGGYEQYF.

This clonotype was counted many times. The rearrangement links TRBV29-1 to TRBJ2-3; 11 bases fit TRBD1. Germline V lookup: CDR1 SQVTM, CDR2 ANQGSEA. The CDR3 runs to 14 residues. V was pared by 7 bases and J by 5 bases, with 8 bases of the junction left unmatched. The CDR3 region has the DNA TGCAGCGGGACCCGGGACAGGGGGATAGATACGCAGTATTTT. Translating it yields CSGTRDRGIDTQYF.

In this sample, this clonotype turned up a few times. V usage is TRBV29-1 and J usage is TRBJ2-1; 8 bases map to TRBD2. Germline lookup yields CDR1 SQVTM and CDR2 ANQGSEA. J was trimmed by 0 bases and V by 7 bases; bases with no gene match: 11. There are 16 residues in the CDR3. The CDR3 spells CSARGGEGGSYNEQFF. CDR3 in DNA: TGCAGCGCCCGGGGGGGGGAGGGTGGCTCCTACAATGAGCAGTTCTTC.

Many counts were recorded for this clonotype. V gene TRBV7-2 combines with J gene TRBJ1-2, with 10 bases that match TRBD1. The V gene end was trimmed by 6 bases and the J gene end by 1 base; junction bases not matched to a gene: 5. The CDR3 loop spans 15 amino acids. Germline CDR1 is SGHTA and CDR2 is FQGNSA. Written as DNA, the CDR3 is TGTGCCAGCAGTTTGGGACAGGGGTTTAACTATGGCTACACCTTC. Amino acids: CASSLGQGFNYGYTF. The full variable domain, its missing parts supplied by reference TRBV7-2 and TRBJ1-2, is GAGVSQSPSNKVTEKGKDVELRCDPISGHTALYWYRQSLGQGLEFLIYFQGNSAPDKSGLPSDRFSAERTGGSVSTLTIQRTQQEDSAVYLCASSLGQGFNYGYTFGSGTRLTVV.

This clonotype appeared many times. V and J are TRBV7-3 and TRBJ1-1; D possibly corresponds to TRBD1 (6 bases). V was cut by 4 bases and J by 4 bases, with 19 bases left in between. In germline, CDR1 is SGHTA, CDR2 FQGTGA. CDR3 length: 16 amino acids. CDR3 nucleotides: TGTGCCAGCAGCTCCAGCAAACAGGGAGAGGGCACTGAAGCTTTCTTT. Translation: CASSSSKQGEGTEAFF.

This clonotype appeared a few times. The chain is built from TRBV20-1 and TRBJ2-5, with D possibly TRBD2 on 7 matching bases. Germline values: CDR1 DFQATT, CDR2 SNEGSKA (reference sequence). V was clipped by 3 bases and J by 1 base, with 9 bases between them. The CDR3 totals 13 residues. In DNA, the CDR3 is TGCAGTGCTAGTAGGGGGGGCCAAGAGACCCAGTACTTC. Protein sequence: CSASRGGQETQYF.

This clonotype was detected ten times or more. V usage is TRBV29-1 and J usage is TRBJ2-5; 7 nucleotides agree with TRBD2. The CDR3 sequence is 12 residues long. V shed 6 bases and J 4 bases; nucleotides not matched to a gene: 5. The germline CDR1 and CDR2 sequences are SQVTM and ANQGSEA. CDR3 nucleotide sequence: TGCAGCGTCACTAGCGCTCGAGAGACCCAGTACTTC. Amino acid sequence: CSVTSARETQYF.

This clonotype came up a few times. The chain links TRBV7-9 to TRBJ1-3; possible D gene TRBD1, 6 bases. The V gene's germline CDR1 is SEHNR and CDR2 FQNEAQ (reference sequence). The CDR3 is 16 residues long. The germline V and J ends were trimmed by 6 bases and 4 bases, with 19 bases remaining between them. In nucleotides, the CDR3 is TGTGCCAGCAGTACCACCACAGGGTTTTCGGGAAACACCATATATTTT. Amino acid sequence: CASSTTTGFSGNTIYF.

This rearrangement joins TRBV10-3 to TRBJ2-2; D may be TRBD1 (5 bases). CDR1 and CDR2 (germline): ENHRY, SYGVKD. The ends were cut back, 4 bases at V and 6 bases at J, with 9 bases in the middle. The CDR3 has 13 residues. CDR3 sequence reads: CAISGQGAGELFF. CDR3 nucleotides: TGTGCCATCAGTGGGCAGGGTGCCGGGGAGCTGTTTTTT.

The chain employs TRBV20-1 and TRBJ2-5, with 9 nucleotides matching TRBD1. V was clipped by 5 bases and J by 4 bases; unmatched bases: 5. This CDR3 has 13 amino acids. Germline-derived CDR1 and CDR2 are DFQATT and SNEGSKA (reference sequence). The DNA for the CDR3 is TGCAGTGCTGACCGGACAGGGGTAGAGACCCAGTACTTC. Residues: CSADRTGVETQYF.

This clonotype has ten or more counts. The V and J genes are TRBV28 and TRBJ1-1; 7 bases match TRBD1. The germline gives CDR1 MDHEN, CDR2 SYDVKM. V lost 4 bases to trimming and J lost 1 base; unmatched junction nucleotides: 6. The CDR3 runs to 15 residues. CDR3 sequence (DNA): TGTGCCAGCAGTTCCCGGGACAGACCGAACACTGAAGCTTTCTTT. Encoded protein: CASSSRDRPNTEAFF.

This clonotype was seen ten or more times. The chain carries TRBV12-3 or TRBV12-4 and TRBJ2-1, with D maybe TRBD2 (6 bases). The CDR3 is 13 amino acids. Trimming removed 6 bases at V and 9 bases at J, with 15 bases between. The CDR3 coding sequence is TGTGCCAGCAGCGTTTTGGAAGCGGGTGAGCAGTTCTTC. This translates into CASSVLEAGEQFF.

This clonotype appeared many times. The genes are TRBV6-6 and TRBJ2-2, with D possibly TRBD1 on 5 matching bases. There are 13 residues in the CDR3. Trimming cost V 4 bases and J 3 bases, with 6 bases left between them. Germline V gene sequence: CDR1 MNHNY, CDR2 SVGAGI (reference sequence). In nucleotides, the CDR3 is TGTGCCAGCAGTTCGACAGACACCGGGGAGCTGTTTTTT. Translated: CASSSTDTGELFF.

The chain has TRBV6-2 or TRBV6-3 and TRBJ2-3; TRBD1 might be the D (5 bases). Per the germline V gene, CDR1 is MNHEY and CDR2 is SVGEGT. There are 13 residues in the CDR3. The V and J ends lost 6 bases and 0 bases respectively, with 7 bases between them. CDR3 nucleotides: TGTGCCAGCAGGGACACCAGCACAGATACGCAGTATTTT. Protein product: CASRDTSTDTQYF.

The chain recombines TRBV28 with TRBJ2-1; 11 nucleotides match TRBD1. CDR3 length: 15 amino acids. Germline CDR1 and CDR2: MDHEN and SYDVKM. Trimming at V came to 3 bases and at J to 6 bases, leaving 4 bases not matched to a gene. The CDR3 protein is CASSFLGQGGNEQFF. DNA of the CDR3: TGTGCCAGCAGTTTTTTGGGACAGGGGGGCAATGAGCAGTTCTTC.

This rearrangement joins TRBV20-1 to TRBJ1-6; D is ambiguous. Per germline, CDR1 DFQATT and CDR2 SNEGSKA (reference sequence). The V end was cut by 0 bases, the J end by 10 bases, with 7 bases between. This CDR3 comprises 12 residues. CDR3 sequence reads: CSAREDDSPLHF. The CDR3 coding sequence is TGCAGTGCTAGAGAGGATGACTCACCCCTCCACTTT.

DNA for the CDR3: TGTGCCAGCAGCTTAAGGGGAGATTCACCCCTCCACTTT. Residues: CASSLRGDSPLHF. V usage is TRBV7-3 and J usage is TRBJ1-6; D ambiguous. The V end was cut by 1 base, the J end by 8 bases, with 6 bases between. The CDR3 is 13 amino acids. Germline V lookup: CDR1 SGHTA, CDR2 FQGTGA.

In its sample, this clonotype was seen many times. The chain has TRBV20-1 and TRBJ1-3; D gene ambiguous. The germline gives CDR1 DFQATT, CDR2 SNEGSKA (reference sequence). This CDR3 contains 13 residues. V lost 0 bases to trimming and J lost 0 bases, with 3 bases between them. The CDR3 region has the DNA TGCAGTGCTAGAGATAACTCTGGAAACACCATATATTTT. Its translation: CSARDNSGNTIYF.

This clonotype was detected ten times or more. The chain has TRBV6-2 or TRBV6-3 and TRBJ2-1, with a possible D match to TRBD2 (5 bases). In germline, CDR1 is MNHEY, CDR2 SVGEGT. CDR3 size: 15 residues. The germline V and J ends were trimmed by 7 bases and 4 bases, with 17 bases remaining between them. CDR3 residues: CASKGDGLIYNEQFF. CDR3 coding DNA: TGTGCCAGCAAAGGCGACGGACTGATTTACAATGAGCAGTTCTTC.

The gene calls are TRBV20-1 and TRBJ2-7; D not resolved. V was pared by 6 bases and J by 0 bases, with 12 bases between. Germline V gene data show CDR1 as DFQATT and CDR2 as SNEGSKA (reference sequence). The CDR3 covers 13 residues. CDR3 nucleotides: TGCAGTGCCCCGAAACCTAGCTCCTACGAGCAGTACTTC. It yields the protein CSAPKPSSYEQYF.

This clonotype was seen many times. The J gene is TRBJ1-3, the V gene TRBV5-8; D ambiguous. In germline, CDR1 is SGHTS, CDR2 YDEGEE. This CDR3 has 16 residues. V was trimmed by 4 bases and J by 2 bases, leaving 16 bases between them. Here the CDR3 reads CASSPGWTMAGNTIYF. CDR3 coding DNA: TGTGCCAGCAGCCCAGGCTGGACCATGGCTGGAAACACCATATATTTT.

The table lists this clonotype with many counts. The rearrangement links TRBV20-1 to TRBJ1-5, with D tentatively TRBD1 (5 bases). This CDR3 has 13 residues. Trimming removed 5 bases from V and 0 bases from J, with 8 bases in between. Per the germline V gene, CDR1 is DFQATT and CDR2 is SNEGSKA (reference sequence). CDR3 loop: CSARGDSNQPQHF. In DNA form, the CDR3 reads TGCAGTGCTCGAGGGGATAGCAATCAGCCCCAGCATTTT.

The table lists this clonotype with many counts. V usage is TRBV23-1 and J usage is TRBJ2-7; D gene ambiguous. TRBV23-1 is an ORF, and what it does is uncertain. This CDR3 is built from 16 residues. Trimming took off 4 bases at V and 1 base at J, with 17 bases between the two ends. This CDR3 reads CASSLPQVRSSYEQYV. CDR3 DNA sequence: TGCGCCAGCAGTCTCCCGCAGGTCAGGAGTTCCTACGAGCAGTACGTC.

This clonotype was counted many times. The CDR3 bases are TGTGCCAGCAGCTTAGGTCAGGGGTCCTACAATGAGCAGTTCTTC. Its translation is CASSLGQGSYNEQFF. The chain carries TRBV7-2 and TRBJ2-1; D might be TRBD1 (6 bases). Deletions cut 1 base from V and 1 base from J, with 8 bases between. Germline loops: CDR1 SGHTA, CDR2 FQGNSA. This CDR3 has 15 residues. Supplemented by reference TRBV7-2 and TRBJ2-1, the full variable domain reads GAGVSQSPSNKVTEKGKDVELRCDPISGHTALYWYRQSLGQGLEFLIYFQGNSAPDKSGLPSDRFSAERTGGSVSTLTIQRTQQEDSAVYLCASSLGQGSYNEQFFGPGTRLTVL.

For the CDR3, the DNA is TGCAGTGCCCAAGACAGGGTGAACACCGGGGAGCTGTTTTTT. Translation gives CSAQDRVNTGELFF. This chain connects TRBV20-1 to TRBJ2-2, with 7 bases that match TRBD1. Germline V gives CDR1 DFQATT, CDR2 SNEGSKA (reference sequence). This CDR3 has 14 amino acids. The junction had 5 bases not matched to a gene; V was cut back by 6 bases and J by 1 base.

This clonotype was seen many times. Here the CDR3 reads CASSEDIQPASYEQYF. Written as DNA, the CDR3 is TGTGCCAGCAGTGAAGATATACAGCCTGCATCCTACGAGCAGTACTTC. The V call is TRBV6-1, the J call TRBJ2-7; D remains unclear. The V gene's germline CDR1 is MNHNS and CDR2 SASEGT. This CDR3 is 16 amino acids long. V was cut by 1 base and J by 1 base, with 14 bases left in between.

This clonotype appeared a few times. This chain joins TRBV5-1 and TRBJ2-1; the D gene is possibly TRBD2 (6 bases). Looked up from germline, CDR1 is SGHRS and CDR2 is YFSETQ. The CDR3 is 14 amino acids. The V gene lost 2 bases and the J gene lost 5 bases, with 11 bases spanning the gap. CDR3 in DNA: TGCGCCAGCAGCTTTACTGGGACTGACAATGAGCAGTTCTTC. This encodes CASSFTGTDNEQFF.

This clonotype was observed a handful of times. The CDR3 DNA is TGCGCCAGCGCCCGGACAGGGATTAATGGCTACACCTTC. It yields the protein CASARTGINGYTF. This chain connects TRBV5-1 to TRBJ1-2; TRBD1 aligns across 8 bases. Unmatched junction bases numbered 8, after V lost 7 bases and J lost 6 bases. CDR1 and CDR2 from the germline V gene are SGHRS and YFSETQ. The CDR3 consists of 13 residues.

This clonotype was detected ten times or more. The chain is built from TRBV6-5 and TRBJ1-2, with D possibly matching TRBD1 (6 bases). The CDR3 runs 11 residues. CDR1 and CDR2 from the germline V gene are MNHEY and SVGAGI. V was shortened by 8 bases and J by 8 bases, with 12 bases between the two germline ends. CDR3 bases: TGTGCCAGCGGCGGGGGCGGAGGCTACACCTTC. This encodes CASGGGGGYTF.